Listed here are 17 T cell receptor beta chains from one sample, sequenced in a study of T cell responses to AZD1222 COVID-19 vaccine. TCRdb keeps only in-frame clones here, not all; method: immunoSEQ multiplex PCR. The profile covers 130,000 to 150,000 clones, with 93% appearing a single time and 1.5% to 2% taken by the ten largest. Sequences were derived from peripheral blood, sampled on day 0 of AZD1222 vaccination. The receptors shown here come from an adult in good health.

The chain has TRBV4-2 and TRBJ2-1; tentatively, D is TRBD2 (6 bases). Looked up from germline, CDR1 is LGHNA and CDR2 is YNFKEQ. Trimming stripped 1 base from V and 2 bases from J, with 15 bases between. CDR3 length equals 17 residues. The CDR3 DNA is TGTGCCAGCAGCCAAGCCAGGGTTAGCGGAACCTACAATGAGCAGTTCTTC. Encoded protein: CASSQARVSGTYNEQFF.

The chain recombines TRBV9 with TRBJ1-1; D ambiguous. The CDR3 consists of 13 residues. Germline V gene lookup returns CDR1 SGDLS and CDR2 YYNGEE. Trimming took 4 bases from V and 1 from J, leaving 8 bases between them. CDR3 protein: CASSPRGNTEAFF. Written as DNA, the CDR3 is TGTGCCAGCAGCCCCCGGGGGAACACTGAAGCTTTCTTT.

The chain couples TRBV5-1 to TRBJ1-2, with 9 nucleotides matching TRBD1. Losses at the gene ends were 3 bases for V and 3 bases for J; bases not matched to a gene: 6. The germline V gene has CDR1 SGHRS and CDR2 YFSETQ. The CDR3 runs 15 residues. CDR3 nucleotide sequence: TGCGCCAGCAGCTACTACAGGGGGCCTGACTATGGCTACACCTTC. It yields the protein CASSYYRGPDYGYTF.

The chain uses TRBV24-1 and TRBJ2-6; D uncertain. Trimming removed 3 bases from V and 0 bases from J, with 2 bases in between. CDR3 length: 14 amino acids. Germline V gene lookup returns CDR1 KGHDR and CDR2 SFDVKD. In nucleotides, the CDR3 is TGTGCCACCAGTGATGCCTCTGGGGCCAACGTCCTGACTTTC. Translating it yields CATSDASGANVLTF.

This clone was seen a single time. This chain connects TRBV12-3 or TRBV12-4 to TRBJ1-1; D is unresolved. Trimming took 6 bases from V and 3 from J, leaving 8 bases between them. This CDR3 is 12 amino acids long. The CDR3 region has the DNA TGTGCCAGCAGGCAAGAGGACACTGAAGCTTTCTTT. This codes for CASRQEDTEAFF.

The chain links TRBV12-3 or TRBV12-4 to TRBJ2-3; 12 nucleotides line up with TRBD2. The CDR3 is 12 amino acids. The junction had 0 bases not matched to a gene; V was cut back by 8 bases and J by 6 bases. CDR3 loop: CASGTSGDTQYF. The CDR3 DNA follows: TGTGCCAGCGGGACTAGCGGGGATACGCAGTATTTT.

V and J are TRBV5-6 and TRBJ1-2; 9 nucleotides align to TRBD1. Looked up from germline, CDR1 is SGHDT and CDR2 is YYEEEE. There are 14 residues in the CDR3. The V and J ends lost 4 bases and 7 bases, in that order; junction bases with no gene match: 8. CDR3 nucleotide sequence: TGTGCCAGCAGCCCCCGGGACAGGGTTGGTGGCTACACCTTC. Protein sequence: CASSPRDRVGGYTF.

For the CDR3, the DNA is TGCGCCAGCAGCTTCCAGGGGGACACCGGGGAGCTGTTTTTT. Translation gives CASSFQGDTGELFF. J is TRBJ2-2 and V is TRBV5-1; the match to TRBD1 covers 7 bases. V lost 2 bases, J lost 3 bases, and 1 base stayed unmatched. Germline V gene data show CDR1 as SGHRS and CDR2 as YFSETQ. This CDR3 is 14 amino acids long.

The gene calls are TRBV4-2 and TRBJ2-3, with D maybe TRBD2 (6 bases). The length of the CDR3 is 19 residues. From germline, CDR1 is LGHNA and CDR2 YNFKEQ. Trimming left V 1 base short and J 3 bases short, with 23 bases between. The DNA for the CDR3 is TGTGCCAGCAGCCAAGTTGGGGGATCCGGGAGTGACCCTACAGATACGCAGTATTTT. Protein: CASSQVGGSGSDPTDTQYF.

The chain joins TRBV9 to TRBJ2-2, with a possible D match to TRBD2 (7 bases). Trimming shortened V by 3 bases and J by 3 bases, and 18 bases separated the two germline ends. The CDR3 covers 17 residues. Germline V gives CDR1 SGDLS, CDR2 YYNGEE. CDR3 coding DNA: TGTGCCAGCAGCGCAGCGAGGGGGAGGGGCTACACCGGGGAGCTGTTTTTT. It encodes CASSAARGRGYTGELFF.

This chain links TRBV6-5 with TRBJ1-2; no clear D gene. The CDR3 contains 15 residues. Per the germline V gene, CDR1 is MNHEY and CDR2 is SVGAGI. V was shortened by 2 bases and J by 0 bases, with 10 bases between the two germline ends. The CDR3 DNA sequence: TGTGCCAGCAGTTACAATGGGAACACTAACTATGGCTACACCTTC. The encoded protein is CASSYNGNTNYGYTF.

The rearrangement links TRBV19 to TRBJ1-5; D might be TRBD1 (5 bases). V lost 5 bases, J lost 6 bases, and 14 bases lay in between. Per germline, CDR1 LNHDA and CDR2 SQIVND (reference sequence). There are 14 residues in the CDR3. CDR3 nucleotide sequence: TGTGCCAGTAGTCTCTCTGTCAGGGCTCAGCCCCAGCATTTT. Translating gives CASSLSVRAQPQHF.

The table lists this clone with a count of one. J is TRBJ2-3 and V is TRBV7-9, with D perhaps being TRBD1 or TRBD2 (5 bases each). With 5 bases removed from V and 6 bases from J, the gap between germline ends came to 18 bases. There are 15 residues in the CDR3. Germline CDR1 reads SEHNR; CDR2 reads FQNEAQ (reference sequence). The CDR3 nucleotides read TGTGCCAGCAGCCGCCCAGGGACGGGCTCGGATACGCAGTATTTT. It encodes CASSRPGTGSDTQYF.

This clone appeared a single time. This CDR3 is CASSSDRPNSPLHF. As DNA, the CDR3 is TGTGCCAGCAGCTCCGACAGGCCGAATTCACCCCTCCACTTT. V gene TRBV7-9 combines with J gene TRBJ1-6, with a tentative D call TRBD1 (6 bases). This CDR3 has 14 amino acids. Trimming pared 4 bases from V and 7 bases from J, leaving 11 bases between. Germline V gene lookup returns CDR1 SEHNR and CDR2 FQNEAQ (reference sequence).

This clone occurred many times. The gene calls are TRBV5-5 and TRBJ1-2; the D is unclear. Germline CDR1 is SGHKS and CDR2 is YYEKEE (reference sequence). V lost 2 bases and J 0 bases, leaving 11 bases between the germline ends. The CDR3 loop spans 15 amino acids. Here the CDR3 DNA reads TGTGCCAGCAGCTTCGGTCGGGGAACTAACTATGGCTACACCTTC. Translation gives CASSFGRGTNYGYTF.

The chain is built from TRBV2 and TRBJ1-4; 9 bases map to TRBD1. There are 14 residues in the CDR3. From germline, CDR1 is SNHLY and CDR2 FYNNEI. V was clipped by 5 bases and J by 8 bases; unmatched bases: 6. CDR3 loop: CASSRQGVEEKLFF. CDR3 nucleotide sequence: TGTGCCAGCAGTCGACAGGGGGTGGAGGAAAAACTGTTTTTT. Variable domain in full (rest from reference TRBV2 and TRBJ1-4): EPEVTQTPSHQVTQMGQEVILRCVPISNHLYFYWYRQILGQKVEFLVSFYNNEISEKSEIFDDQFSVERPDGSNFTLKIRSTKLEDSAMYFCASSRQGVEEKLFFGSGTQLSVL.

This rearrangement joins TRBV4-1 to TRBJ2-1; D gene ambiguous. V dropped 2 bases and J dropped 8 bases, with 4 bases sitting between them. The CDR3 covers 11 residues. Germline-derived CDR1 and CDR2 are MGHRA and YSYEKL. CDR3 residues: CASSQNDEQFF. The CDR3 bases are TGCGCCAGCAGCCAAAATGATGAGCAGTTCTTC.